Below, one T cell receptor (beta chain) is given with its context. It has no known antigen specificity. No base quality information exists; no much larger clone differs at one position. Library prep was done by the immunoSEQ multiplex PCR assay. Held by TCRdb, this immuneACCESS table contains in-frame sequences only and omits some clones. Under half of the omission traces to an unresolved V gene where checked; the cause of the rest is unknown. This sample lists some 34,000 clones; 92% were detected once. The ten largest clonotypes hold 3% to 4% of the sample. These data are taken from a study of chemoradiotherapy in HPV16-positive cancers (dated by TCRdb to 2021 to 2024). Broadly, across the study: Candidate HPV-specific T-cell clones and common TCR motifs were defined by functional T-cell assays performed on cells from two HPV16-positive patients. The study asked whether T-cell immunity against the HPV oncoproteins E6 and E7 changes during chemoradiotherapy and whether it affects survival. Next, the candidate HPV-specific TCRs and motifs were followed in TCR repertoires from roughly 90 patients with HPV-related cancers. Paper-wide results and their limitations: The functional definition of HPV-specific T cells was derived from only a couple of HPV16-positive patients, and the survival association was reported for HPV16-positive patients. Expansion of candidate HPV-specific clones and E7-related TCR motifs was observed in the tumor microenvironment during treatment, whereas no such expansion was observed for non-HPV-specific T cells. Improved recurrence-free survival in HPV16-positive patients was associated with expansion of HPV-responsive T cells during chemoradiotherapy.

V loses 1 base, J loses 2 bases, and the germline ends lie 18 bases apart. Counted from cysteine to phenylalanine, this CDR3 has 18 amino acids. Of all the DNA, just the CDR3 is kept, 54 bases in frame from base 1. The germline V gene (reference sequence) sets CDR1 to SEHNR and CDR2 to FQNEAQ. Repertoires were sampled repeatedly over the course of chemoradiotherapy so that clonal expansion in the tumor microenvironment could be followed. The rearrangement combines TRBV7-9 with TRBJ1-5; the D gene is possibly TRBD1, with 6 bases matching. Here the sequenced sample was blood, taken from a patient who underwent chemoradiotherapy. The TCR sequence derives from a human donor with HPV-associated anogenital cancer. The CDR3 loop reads CASSLGGGPQTGNQPQHF. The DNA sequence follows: TGTGCCAGCAGCTTAGGAGGGGGTCCCCAAACAGGCAATCAGCCCCAGCATTTT.